This T cell receptor (beta chain) was recorded in a study of blood T cell repertoires in COVID-19. The CDR3 is 16 residues long. V gave up 0 bases and J gave up 5 bases, with 16 bases separating them. The germline V gene encodes CDR1 MNHEY and CDR2 SVGAGI. This clone has just one count. How the authors handled the data: Estimates of nucleated cell counts were drawn from the amplification of reference gene primers. Sequencing was performed with immunoSEQ multiplex PCR; in TCRdb, only in-frame clones are kept and a portion is missing. The DNA was the basis for D and trimming; V, J and clone size are from that table. Altogether about 220,000 clones are present, roughly 88% being singletons, with the ten largest covering about 9%.

This clonotype originated in a man aged 50-59 years with active or convalescent COVID-19. Sequenced input: peripheral blood. The chain combines TRBV6-5 with TRBJ2-5; D is unclear. As DNA, the CDR3 is TGTGCCAGCAGTTACTCGATACAGACGCGAGAGGAGACCCAGTACTTC. Translating it yields CASSYSIQTREETQYF.